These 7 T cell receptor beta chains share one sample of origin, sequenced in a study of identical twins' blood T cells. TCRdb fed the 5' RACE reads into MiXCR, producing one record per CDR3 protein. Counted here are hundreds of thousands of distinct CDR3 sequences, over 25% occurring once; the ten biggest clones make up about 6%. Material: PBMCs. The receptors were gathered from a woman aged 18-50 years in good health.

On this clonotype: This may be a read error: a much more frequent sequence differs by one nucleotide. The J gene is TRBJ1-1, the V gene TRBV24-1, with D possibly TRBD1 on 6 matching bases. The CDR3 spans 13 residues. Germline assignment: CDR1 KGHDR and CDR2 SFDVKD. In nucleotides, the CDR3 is TGTACCACCAGTGACTCCGCGGACAGTAAAGCTTTCTTT. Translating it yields CTTSDSADSKAFF.

As DNA, the CDR3 is TGTGCCAGCAGCTTAGTAGCGGGGGCCAATGAGCAGTTCTTC. Its translation is CASSLVAGANEQFF. This chain connects TRBV14 to TRBJ2-1; 9 positions match TRBD2. Unmatched junction bases numbered 5, after V lost 5 bases and J lost 6 bases. Germline assignment: CDR1 SGHDN and CDR2 FVKESK. The CDR3 is made up of 14 amino acids.

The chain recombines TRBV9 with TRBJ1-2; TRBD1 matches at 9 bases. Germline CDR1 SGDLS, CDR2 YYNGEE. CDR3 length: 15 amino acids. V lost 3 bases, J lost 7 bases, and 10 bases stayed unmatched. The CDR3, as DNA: TGTGCCAGCAGCGACTACAGGGGGCGAGAGTTTGGCTACACCTTC. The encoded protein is CASSDYRGREFGYTF.

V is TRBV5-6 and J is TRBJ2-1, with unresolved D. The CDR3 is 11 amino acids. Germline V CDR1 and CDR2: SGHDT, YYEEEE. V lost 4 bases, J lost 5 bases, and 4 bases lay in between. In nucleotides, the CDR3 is TGTGCCAGCAGCATAGACAATGAGCAGTTCTTC. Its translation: CASSIDNEQFF.

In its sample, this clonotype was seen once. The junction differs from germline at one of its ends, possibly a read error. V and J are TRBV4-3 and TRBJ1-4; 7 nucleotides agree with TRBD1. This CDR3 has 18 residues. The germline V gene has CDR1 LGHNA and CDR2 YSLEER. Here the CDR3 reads CASSQLGTAIPTNERLFF. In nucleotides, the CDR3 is TGCGCCAGCAGCCAACTCGGGACAGCCATTCCAACTAATGAAAGACTGTTTTTT.

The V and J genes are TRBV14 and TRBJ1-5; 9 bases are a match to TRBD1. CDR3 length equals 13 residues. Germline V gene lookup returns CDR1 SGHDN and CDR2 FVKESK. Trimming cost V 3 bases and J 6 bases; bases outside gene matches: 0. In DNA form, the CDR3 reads TGTGCCAGCAGCCAGGGACAGGGTCAGCCCCAGCATTTT. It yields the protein CASSQGQGQPQHF.

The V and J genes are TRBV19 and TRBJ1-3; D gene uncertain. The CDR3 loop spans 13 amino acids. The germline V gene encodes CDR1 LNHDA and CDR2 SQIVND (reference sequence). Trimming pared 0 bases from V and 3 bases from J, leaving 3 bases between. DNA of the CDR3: TGTGCCAGTAGTATAGAAGTTGGAAACACCATATATTTT. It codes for CASSIEVGNTIYF.